The 15 T cell receptor beta chains presented below share a single source sample, sequenced in a study of breast tumors, draining lymph nodes, adjacent tissues. One entry per CDR3 protein, called by TCRdb with MiXCR from the multiplex PCR reads. Among nearly 200,000 distinct CDR3 sequences listed, approximately 33% were seen once. Axillary draining lymph nodes of breast cancer patients supplied the node samples. Source material: axillary lymph node tissue. These receptors originate from a female donor with breast cancer. Some clones in this sample may be carry-over from other donors' samples.

Concerning this clonotype: With a much larger clone just one base away, this may be a read error. Since no conserved phenylalanine or tryptophan closes the CDR3, a read error is the likely cause. The V and J genes are TRBV7-3 and TRBJ2-5; TRBD2 aligns across 7 bases. There are 14 residues in the CDR3. The germline V gene has CDR1 SGHTA and CDR2 FQGTGA. The trim removed 0 bases at V and 4 bases at J, leaving 2 bases unmatched. The CDR3 region is CASSLTAGAETQYL. CDR3 nucleotides: TGTGCCAGCAGCTTAACGGCGGGAGCAGAGACCCAGTACCTC.

Concerning this clonotype itself: A read error may account for a junction end that differs from germline. The chain is built from TRBV11-3 and TRBJ1-2, with 7 bases matching TRBD1. The V gene's germline CDR1 is SGHNT and CDR2 YENEEA. This CDR3 contains 16 residues. The CDR3 here is CASSSSTGARDYGHTF. As DNA, the CDR3 is TGTGCCAGCAGCTCCTCAACAGGGGCGAGGGACTATGGCCACACCTTC.

This clonotype was observed many times. The chain couples TRBV12-3 or TRBV12-4 to TRBJ2-3; TRBD1 agrees at 10 bases. This CDR3 spans 18 amino acids. J lost 4 bases, V lost 5 bases, and 15 bases had no gene match. The CDR3 loop reads CASSPASGTGDSPDTQYF. The CDR3 DNA follows: TGTGCCAGCAGTCCAGCCTCCGGGACAGGGGACAGCCCAGATACGCAGTATTTT.

This clonotype was seen many times. The gene calls are TRBV13 and TRBJ1-2; D unresolved. The CDR3 is made up of 13 amino acids. Trimming took off 5 bases at V and 6 bases at J, with 13 bases between the two ends. CDR1 is PRHDT and CDR2 is FYEKMQ in the germline V gene (reference sequence). CDR3 sequence reads: CASSPGRSDGYTF. The CDR3 region has the DNA TGTGCCAGCAGCCCAGGTCGGTCCGATGGCTACACCTTC.

With regard to this clonotype: One junction end does not reproduce the germline sequence, and a read error may be involved. J is TRBJ1-5 and V is TRBV20-1, with D hard to call. CDR1 is DFQATT, CDR2 SNEGSKA, per germline (reference sequence). This CDR3 comprises 14 residues. The CDR3 spells CSATAGCSDQPQHF. The CDR3 bases are TGCAGTGCCACTGCGGGCTGTAGCGATCAGCCCCAGCATTTT.

Concerning this clonotype itself: Because the CDR3 is missing its conserved closing phenylalanine or tryptophan, this is likely a read error. This chain links TRBV19 with TRBJ1-1, with D possibly TRBD1 on 5 matching bases. CDR3 length equals 16 residues. The V and J ends lost 4 bases and 4 bases respectively, with 19 bases between them. Germline lookup yields CDR1 LNHDA and CDR2 SQIVND (reference sequence). The CDR3 DNA sequence: TGTGCCAGTAGTACCCACGAGGGGCGGGGGAGCACTGAAGCTTTCTTG. Protein: CASSTHEGRGSTEAFL.

For this clonotype: A much larger clone lies one base from this, so it may be a read error. The conserved closing phenylalanine or tryptophan is absent in this CDR3, likely reflecting a read error. The V call is TRBV11-2, the J call TRBJ1-2; D perhaps matches TRBD1 (6 bases). The CDR3 length is 16 residues. The germline V and J ends were trimmed by 5 bases and 2 bases, with 18 bases remaining between them. Germline loops: CDR1 SGHAT, CDR2 FQNNGV. The CDR3 protein is CASSLGARGLNYGYTL. The CDR3 region has the DNA TGTGCCAGCAGCCTAGGGGCCAGGGGACTGAACTATGGCTACACCCTC.

The chain recombines TRBV15 with TRBJ2-1, with a possible D match to TRBD2 (5 bases). CDR1 is LNHNV, CDR2 YYDKDF, per germline (reference sequence). This CDR3 is built from 15 residues. V was clipped by 2 bases and J by 8 bases, with 16 bases between them. The CDR3 DNA sequence: TGTGCCACCAGCAGAACTCTAGCTGAAACCTATGAGCAGTTCTTC. It translates to CATSRTLAETYEQFF. The full variable domain, its missing parts supplied by reference TRBV15 and TRBJ2-1, is DAMVIQNPRYQVTQFGKPVTLSCSQTLNHNVMYWYQQKSSQAPKLLFHYYDKDFNNEADTPDNFQSRRPNTSFCFLDIRSPGLGDTAMYLCATSRTLAETYEQFFGPGTRLTVL.

This clonotype was counted between two and nine times. CDR3: CATSESRGRTEAFF. The CDR3 DNA is TGTGCCACCAGTGAATCCCGGGGGCGGACTGAAGCTTTCTTT. The chain employs TRBV24-1 and TRBJ1-1; the D gene is possibly TRBD1 (6 bases). The CDR3 is 14 residues long. CDR1 is KGHDR, CDR2 SFDVKD, per germline. Trimming shortened V by 4 bases and J by 5 bases, and 13 bases separated the two germline ends.

This clonotype was detected ten times or more. This chain uses TRBV20-1 with TRBJ2-3; 11 bases map to TRBD2. Trimming removed 2 bases from V and 4 bases from J; junction bases left unmatched: 2. The germline CDR1 and CDR2 sequences are DFQATT and SNEGSKA (reference sequence). The CDR3 contains 14 residues. CDR3 in amino acids: CSARTSGSADTQYF. In DNA form, the CDR3 reads TGCAGTGCTAGAACTAGCGGGAGTGCAGATACGCAGTATTTT.

This clonotype was observed many times. CDR3 loop: CASSSGQTTNEKLFF. CDR3 in DNA: TGTGCCAGCAGCTCCGGACAGACAACTAATGAAAAACTGTTTTTT. The V gene is TRBV5-8, the J gene TRBJ1-4, with D possibly being TRBD1 (6 bases). V was clipped by 3 bases and J by 0 bases, with 9 bases between them. Germline CDR1 SGHTS, CDR2 YDEGEE. The CDR3 covers 15 residues.

The V call is TRBV2, the J call TRBJ2-1; the D gene is possibly TRBD1 (5 bases). The length of the CDR3 is 14 residues. Germline V gene data show CDR1 as SNHLY and CDR2 as FYNNEI. V lost 5 bases, J lost 7 bases, and 15 bases lay in between. Here the CDR3 reads CASSSGARCNEQFF. The CDR3 nucleotides are TGTGCCAGCAGTTCTGGGGCCCGGTGTAATGAGCAGTTCTTC.

In this sample, this clonotype turned up many times. J is TRBJ1-2 and V is TRBV4-3; tentative D call: TRBD1 (6 bases). Trimming pared 5 bases from V and 4 bases from J, leaving 23 bases between. CDR1 LGHNA and CDR2 YSLEER come from the germline V gene. This CDR3 has 17 amino acids. CDR3 protein: CASSYSGHTGSGYGYTF. The CDR3 DNA is TGCGCCAGCAGCTACTCGGGACACACGGGGAGTGGCTATGGCTACACCTTC.

This clonotype was picked up a small number of times. A clone one base away is much larger, so this may be a read error. V is TRBV15 and J is TRBJ2-6, with 9 bases identical to TRBD1. CDR3 length: 17 amino acids. CDR1 and CDR2 (germline): LNHNV, YYDKDF (reference sequence). J gave up 6 bases and V 4 bases, and 10 bases lay outside the gene matches. The CDR3 sequence is CATSKPGTGSKANVLTF. The CDR3 coding sequence is TGTGCCACCAGCAAACCCGGGACAGGGTCAAAGGCCAACGTCCTGACTTTC.

A word on this clonotype: This may arise from a read error, as a much more abundant clone is one base away. This is likely a read error, given that the CDR3 carries no conserved phenylalanine or tryptophan at its end. The chain employs TRBV24-1 and TRBJ2-5; no definite D call. V was pared by 9 bases and J by 9 bases, with 10 bases between. The CDR3 covers 10 residues. Per germline, CDR1 KGHDR and CDR2 SFDVKD. The CDR3, as DNA: TGTGCCACCGCAGGCGAGGCCCAGTACCTC. This encodes CATAGEAQYL.